Presented here are 15 T cell receptor beta chains from one specimen sequenced in a study of T cell clonotyping in hematopoietic cell transplantation. Sequenced by immunoSEQ multiplex PCR; TCRdb stores in-frame clones only, minus some. The sample has 9,500 to 15,000 clones; roughly 89% are singletons. The material sequenced was peripheral blood mononuclear cells. The receptors were gathered from a human donor who either received an allogeneic hematopoietic cell transplant for a myeloid malignancy or was a related donor (not recorded which). Some clones in this sample may be carry-over from other donors' samples.

In its sample, this clone was seen a few times. The V call is TRBV10-3, the J call TRBJ1-2; D is ambiguous. CDR1 is ENHRY and CDR2 is SYGVKD in the germline V gene. Trimming cost V 6 bases and J 4 bases, with 9 bases left between them. The CDR3 spans 12 residues. The CDR3, as DNA: TGTGCCATCAGCCTCGCGGGCTATGGCTACACCTTC. Protein product: CAISLAGYGYTF.

This chain links TRBV5-1 with TRBJ2-7; no clear D gene. V lost 3 bases and J lost 5, with 9 bases in between. CDR1 and CDR2 (germline): SGHRS, YFSETQ. The CDR3 is 12 residues long. CDR3 DNA: TGCGCCAGCAGCTCGAACGCCCACGAGCAGTACTTC. As protein: CASSSNAHEQYF.

This chain joins TRBV7-2 and TRBJ1-6; D unresolved. CDR3 length: 17 amino acids. Per germline, CDR1 SGHTA and CDR2 FQGNSA. V was shortened by 5 bases and J by 6 bases, with 20 bases between the two germline ends. The chain's CDR3 is CASSPPPRLPFNSPLHF. The CDR3 coding sequence is TGTGCCAGCAGCCCCCCGCCGAGGTTGCCCTTTAATTCACCCCTCCACTTT.

The J gene is TRBJ2-7, the V gene TRBV30; 10 bases fit TRBD2. This CDR3 has 14 residues. Unmatched junction bases numbered 6, after V lost 0 bases and J lost 7 bases. Germline V lookup: CDR1 GTSNPN, CDR2 SVGIG (reference sequence). The CDR3 sequence: CAWSVAGGPREQYF. The CDR3 region has the DNA TGTGCCTGGAGTGTAGCGGGGGGGCCGAGGGAGCAGTACTTC.

J is TRBJ1-1 and V is TRBV6-1; possible D gene TRBD1, 6 bases. CDR3 length: 14 amino acids. Germline values: CDR1 MNHNS, CDR2 SASEGT. Trimming removed 7 bases at V and 5 bases at J, with 17 bases between. CDR3 loop: CASIVQGMGTEAFF. For the CDR3, the DNA is TGTGCCAGCATAGTCCAGGGGATGGGTACTGAAGCTTTCTTT.

The chain is built from TRBV6-6 and TRBJ1-5; D gene ambiguous. Deletions cut 7 bases from V and 3 bases from J, with 19 bases between. The germline V gene has CDR1 MNHNY and CDR2 SVGAGI (reference sequence). The CDR3 covers 16 residues. The CDR3 region is CASISQPKAANQPQHF. As DNA, the CDR3 is TGTGCCAGCATCTCCCAGCCGAAGGCGGCCAATCAGCCCCAGCATTTT.

V and J are TRBV10-1 and TRBJ1-5, with D unresolved. With 2 bases removed from V and 7 bases from J, the gap between germline ends came to 9 bases. CDR1 is WNHNN, CDR2 SYGVQD, per germline (reference sequence). This CDR3 is built from 13 residues. The CDR3 region has the DNA TGCGCCAGCAGTGAGGGAATTGGCCAGCCCCAGCATTTT. Translating gives CASSEGIGQPQHF.

V is TRBV9 and J is TRBJ2-1; D not certain. CDR1 SGDLS and CDR2 YYNGEE come from the germline V gene. The CDR3 sequence is 16 residues long. Trimming stripped 0 bases from V and 0 bases from J, with 10 bases between. CDR3 residues: CASSVGADGSYNEQFF. The CDR3 DNA sequence: TGTGCCAGCAGCGTAGGGGCGGACGGCTCCTACAATGAGCAGTTCTTC.

The chain has TRBV4-1 and TRBJ1-1, with unresolved D. This CDR3 contains 13 residues. Trimming removed 4 bases from V and 2 bases from J, with 8 bases in between. Germline CDR1 and CDR2: MGHRA and YSYEKL. The DNA for the CDR3 is TGCGCCAGCAGCCCGCCAGGAAACACTGAAGCTTTCTTT. It is translated as CASSPPGNTEAFF.

V and J are TRBV13 and TRBJ2-1, with unresolved D. The CDR3 loop spans 13 amino acids. V was trimmed by 1 base and J by 6 bases, leaving 7 bases between them. Germline-derived CDR1 and CDR2 are PRHDT and FYEKMQ (reference sequence). The CDR3 protein is CASSLALINEQFF. The CDR3 DNA follows: TGTGCCAGCAGCTTAGCACTAATCAATGAGCAGTTCTTC.

The J gene is TRBJ1-1, the V gene TRBV19, with a weak D call TRBD1 (6 bases). V lost 8 bases and J lost 1, with 11 bases in between. Germline CDR1 reads LNHDA; CDR2 reads SQIVND (reference sequence). The CDR3 covers 13 residues. The CDR3 spells CASHRTANTEAFF. DNA for the CDR3: TGTGCCAGTCACCGGACAGCGAACACTGAAGCTTTCTTT.

V usage is TRBV29-1 and J usage is TRBJ2-7; D tentatively reads TRBD1 or TRBD2 (5 bases each). Per germline, CDR1 SQVTM and CDR2 ANQGSEA. The CDR3 runs 13 residues. V was pared by 4 bases and J by 5 bases, with 15 bases between. CDR3 in amino acids: CSVGGTRSDEQYF. CDR3 DNA: TGCAGCGTTGGGGGGACCCGTTCTGACGAGCAGTACTTC.

The chain links TRBV6-5 to TRBJ1-2; tentatively, D is TRBD1 (5 bases). This CDR3 spans 15 amino acids. The germline V gene encodes CDR1 MNHEY and CDR2 SVGAGI. Trimming removed 0 bases from V and 5 bases from J, with 13 bases in between. DNA for the CDR3: TGTGCCAGCAGTTACTCGACAGTGGGAAAATATGGCTACACCTTC. Translation: CASSYSTVGKYGYTF.

The chain couples TRBV6-5 to TRBJ2-5; a weak D match, TRBD1 (6 bases). CDR1 MNHEY and CDR2 SVGAGI come from the germline V gene. This CDR3 contains 14 residues. V lost 5 bases, J lost 4 bases, and 14 bases lay in between. CDR3 residues: CASSTNREGETQYF. CDR3 coding DNA: TGTGCCAGCAGTACTAACAGGGAAGGAGAGACCCAGTACTTC.

In regard to this clone: Given the absence of the conserved phenylalanine or tryptophan at the CDR3 end, a read error is likely. The DNA is omitted, as the CDR3 cannot be located on it reliably, and the CDR3 follows TCRdb's listing. This chain connects TRBV18 to TRBJ1-2. From its first to its last residue, the CDR3 has 13 amino acids. Germline V gene lookup returns CDR1 KGHSH and CDR2 LQKENI. CDR3 sequence reads: CASSRDAVEIRVV.